This entry features one TCR beta chain sequence. Its antigen is currently unknown. CDR3 size: 13 residues. Trimming cost V 3 bases and J 3 bases, with 12 bases left between them. Germline values: CDR1 GTSNPN, CDR2 SVGIG (reference sequence). The data are from a study of OX40 agonist ivuxolimab in advanced cancers. Whole-study context: Dose-escalation patients were diagnosed with hepatocellular carcinoma, melanoma, renal cell cancer or head and neck cancer. Three dose-escalation patients had partial responses: one with hepatocellular carcinoma and two with cutaneous melanoma. Study-wide findings and caveats: Averaged across samples, CD8+ T cells carried more expanded clones than CD4+ did. In the 0.1 to 3.0 mg/kg range, CD4+ and CD8+ blood T cells had expanded clonally by week 6.

Only in-frame clones appear in the TCRdb table, and some are missing; sequencing was by immunoSEQ multiplex PCR. The sample has about 26,000 clones, roughly 80% seen once; the top ten hold about 32%. This sequence joins TRBV30 and TRBJ2-7; D remains ambiguous. The sequence was collected from an adult with an advanced solid tumor such as melanoma, head and neck, liver or kidney cancer. Sequences were derived from CD4+ or CD8+ T cells sorted from blood, sampled in a trial of the OX40 agonist ivuxolimab. DNA for the CDR3: TGTGCCTGGAGGTTCGGATTTAGCTACGAGCAGTACTTC. Its protein is CAWRFGFSYEQYF. Filled out from reference TRBV30 and TRBJ2-7, the complete variable domain reads SQTIHQWPATLVQPVGSPLSLECTVEGTSNPNLYWYRQAAGRGLQLLFYSVGIGQISSEVPQNLSASRPQDRQFILSSKKLLLSDSGFYLCAWRFGFSYEQYFGPGTRLTVT.